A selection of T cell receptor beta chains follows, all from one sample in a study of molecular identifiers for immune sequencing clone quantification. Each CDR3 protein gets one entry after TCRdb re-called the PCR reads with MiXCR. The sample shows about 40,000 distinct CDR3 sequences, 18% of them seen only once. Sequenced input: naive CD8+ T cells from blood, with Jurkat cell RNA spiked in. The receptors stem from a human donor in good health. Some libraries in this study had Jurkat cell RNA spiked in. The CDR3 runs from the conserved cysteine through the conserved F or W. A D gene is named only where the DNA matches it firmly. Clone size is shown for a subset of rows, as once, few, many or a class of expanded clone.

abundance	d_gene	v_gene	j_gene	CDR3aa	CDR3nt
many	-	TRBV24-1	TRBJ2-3	CATSDLIVPPDTQYF	TGTGCCACCAGTGATTTGATTGTCCCACCAGATACGCAGTATTTT
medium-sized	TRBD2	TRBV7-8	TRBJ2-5	CASSLTSGSGETQYF	TGTGCCAGCAGCTTGACTAGCGGGAGTGGAGAGACCCAGTACTTC
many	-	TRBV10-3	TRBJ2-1	CAISEGGSSYNEQFF	TGTGCCATCAGTGAGGGGGGAAGCTCCTACAATGAGCAGTTCTTC
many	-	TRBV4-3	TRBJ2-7	CASSHLGGAGGQYF	TGCGCCAGCAGCCACCTTGGCGGGGCCGGCGGGCAGTACTTC
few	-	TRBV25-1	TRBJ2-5	CASGGLLAETQYF	TGTGCCAGCGGGGGACTGTTGGCGGAGACCCAGTACTTC
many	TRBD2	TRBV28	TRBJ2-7	CASSSSGTYEQYF	TGTGCCAGCAGCTCCAGCGGGACCTACGAGCAGTACTTC
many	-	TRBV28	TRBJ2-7	CASSPVVQGWYEQYF	TGTGCCAGCAGTCCCGTCGTTCAGGGGTGGTACGAGCAGTACTTC
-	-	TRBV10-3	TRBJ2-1	CAALGSNEQFF	TGTGCCGCCTTAGGTTCCAATGAGCAGTTCTTC
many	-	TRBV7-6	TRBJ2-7	CASSLIGVEQYF	TGTGCCAGCAGCTTAATCGGGGTCGAGCAGTACTTC
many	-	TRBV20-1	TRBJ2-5	CSARVSLQETQYF	TGCAGTGCTAGAGTCTCCCTCCAAGAGACCCAGTACTTC
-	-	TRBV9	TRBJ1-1	CASSADGGPTEAFF	TGTGCCAGCAGCGCAGACGGGGGACCGACTGAAGCTTTCTTT
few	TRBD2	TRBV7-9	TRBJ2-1	CASTRSGSSYNEQFF	TGTGCCAGCACCCGTAGCGGGAGCTCCTACAATGAGCAGTTCTTC
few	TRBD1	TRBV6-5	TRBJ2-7	CASSFRGLNEQYF	TGTGCCAGCAGTTTCAGGGGGCTGAACGAGCAGTACTTC
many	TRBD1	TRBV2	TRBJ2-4	CASMGTGKNIQYF	TGTGCCAGCATGGGGACAGGGAAAAACATTCAGTACTTC
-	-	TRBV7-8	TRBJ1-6	CASSYPLDNSPLHF	TGTGCCAGTTCTTATCCGCTGGATAATTCACCCCTCCACTTT
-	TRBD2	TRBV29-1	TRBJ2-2	CSVAGSGITGELFF	TGCAGCGTTGCGGGGAGCGGGATAACCGGGGAGCTGTTTTTT
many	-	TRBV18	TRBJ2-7	CASSPLRDVGYEQYF	TGTGCCAGCTCACCTTTGAGAGACGTAGGCTACGAGCAGTACTTC
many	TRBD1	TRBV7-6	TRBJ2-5	CASSLRRDRGPETQYF	TGTGCCAGCAGCTTAAGAAGGGACAGGGGGCCAGAGACCCAGTACTTC
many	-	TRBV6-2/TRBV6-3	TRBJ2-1	CASSYGYEQFF	TGTGCCAGCAGTTACGGCTATGAGCAGTTCTTC
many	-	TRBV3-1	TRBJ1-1	CASSQRNTEAFF	TGTGCCAGCAGCCAGAGGAACACTGAAGCTTTCTTT
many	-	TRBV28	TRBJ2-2	CASTPGTGELFF	TGTGCCAGCACCCCGGGCACCGGGGAGCTGTTTTTT
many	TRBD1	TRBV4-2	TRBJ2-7	CASSQWGTGVFEQYF	TGTGCCAGCAGCCAATGGGGGACAGGGGTTTTCGAGCAGTACTTC
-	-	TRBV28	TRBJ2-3	CASNLGWSGTDTQYF	TGTGCCAGCAATTTAGGGTGGAGCGGAACAGATACGCAGTATTTT
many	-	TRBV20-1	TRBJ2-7	CSAPAGSSYEQYF	TGCAGTGCCCCCGCTGGCAGCTCCTACGAGCAGTACTTC
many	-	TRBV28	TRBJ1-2	CASSLIGDGNYGYTF	TGTGCCAGCAGCCTTATCGGGGACGGCAACTATGGCTACACCTTC
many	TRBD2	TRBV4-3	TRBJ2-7	CASSQVLAGSFGYEQYF	TGCGCCAGCAGCCAAGTTCTAGCGGGATCGTTCGGCTACGAGCAGTACTTC
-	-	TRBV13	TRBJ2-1	CASRQDGTNEQFF	TGTGCCAGCAGACAAGACGGAACCAATGAGCAGTTCTTC
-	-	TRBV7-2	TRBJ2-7	CASSLVSGVGNEQYF	TGTGCCAGCAGCTTAGTGTCAGGGGTAGGAAACGAGCAGTACTTC
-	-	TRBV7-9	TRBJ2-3	CASSYPLAIEDTQYF	TGTGCCAGCAGCTACCCCCTAGCGATCGAAGATACGCAGTATTTT
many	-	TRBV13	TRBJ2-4	CASSLRSKNIQYF	TGTGCCAGCAGCTTACGGTCCAAAAACATTCAGTACTTC
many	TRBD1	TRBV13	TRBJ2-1	CASSLNLPGQGFRGEQFF	TGTGCCAGCAGCTTGAATTTACCGGGACAGGGATTTCGGGGTGAGCAGTTCTTC
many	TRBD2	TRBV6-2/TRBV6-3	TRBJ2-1	CASHSGSYNEQFF	TGTGCCAGTCATAGCGGGAGCTACAATGAGCAGTTCTTC
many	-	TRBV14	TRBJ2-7	CASSHPDGSYEQYF	TGTGCCAGCAGCCACCCTGACGGGTCCTACGAGCAGTACTTC
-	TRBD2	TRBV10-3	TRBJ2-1	CAISPQRDYNEQFF	TGTGCCATCAGCCCGCAGCGGGACTACAATGAGCAGTTCTTC
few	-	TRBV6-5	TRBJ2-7	CASSYSTQGIYEQYF	TGTGCCAGCAGTTACTCGACACAGGGAATTTACGAGCAGTACTTC
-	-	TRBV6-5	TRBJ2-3	CASSYSRRVGYTDTQYF	TGTGCCAGCAGTTACTCGAGACGGGTTGGATACACAGATACGCAGTATTTT
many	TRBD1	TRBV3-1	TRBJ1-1	CASSQDRLGGTEAFF	TGTGCCAGCAGCCAGGACAGGCTGGGCGGGACTGAAGCTTTCTTT
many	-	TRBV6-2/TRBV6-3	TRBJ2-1	CASRWLANNEQFF	TGTGCCAGCAGGTGGCTAGCTAACAATGAGCAGTTCTTC
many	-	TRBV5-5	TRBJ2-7	CASSPRERDEQYF	TGTGCCAGCAGCCCACGGGAGCGGGACGAGCAGTACTTC
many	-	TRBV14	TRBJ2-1	CASSQDLGAFDEQFF	TGTGCCAGCAGCCAAGATCTCGGGGCCTTTGATGAGCAGTTCTTC
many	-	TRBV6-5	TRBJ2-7	CASSYGGPTGSSYEQYF	TGTGCCAGCAGTTACGGGGGGCCGACAGGGAGCTCCTACGAGCAGTACTTC
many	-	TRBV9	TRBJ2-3	CASSGAPGDTQYF	TGTGCCAGCAGCGGAGCCCCAGGGGATACGCAGTATTTT
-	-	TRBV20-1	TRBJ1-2	CSARADYGYTF	TGCAGTGCGCGGGCGGACTATGGCTACACCTTC
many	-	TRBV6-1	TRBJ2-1	CASSRYGGDDNEQFF	TGTGCCAGCAGCCGTTATGGGGGAGACGACAATGAGCAGTTCTTC
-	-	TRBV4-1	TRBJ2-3	CASSPGESSTDTQYF	TGCGCCAGCAGCCCCGGGGAGAGTAGCACAGATACGCAGTATTTT
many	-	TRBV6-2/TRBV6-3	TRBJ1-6	CATRDRGNSPLHF	TGTGCCACCCGGGACCGGGGAAATTCACCCCTCCACTTT
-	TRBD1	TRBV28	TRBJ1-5	CASSLRGQSNQPQHF	TGTGCCAGCAGTTTACGGGGACAGAGCAATCAGCCCCAGCATTTT
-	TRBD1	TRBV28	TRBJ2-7	CASSGTGLYEQYF	TGTGCCAGCAGCGGGACAGGGCTCTACGAGCAGTACTTC
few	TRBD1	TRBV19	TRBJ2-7	CASSMGQGSYYEQYF	TGTGCCAGTAGTATGGGACAGGGGTCGTACTACGAGCAGTACTTC
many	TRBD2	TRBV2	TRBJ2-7	CASSQGAEARLAGGYEQYF	TGTGCCAGCAGCCAAGGGGCGGAAGCCAGACTAGCGGGAGGTTACGAGCAGTACTTC